This T cell receptor (beta chain) emerged from a study of low-dose radiotherapy and immunotherapy resistance in tumors. Alpha- and beta-chain coverage of first-strand cDNA came from TRAV- and TRBV-specific primers. TCR amplification ran 20 PCR cycles using constant-region and V-primer adapter primers. Using its own MiXCR run on the reads, TCRdb lists one record per CDR3 protein. The table lists about 12,000 distinct CDR3 sequences, approximately 73% of them singletons. The CDR3 runs 14 residues. CDR1 and CDR2 from the germline V gene are MDHEN and SYDVKM. V lost 5 bases to trimming and J lost 2 bases, with 12 bases between them.

The chain combines TRBV28 with TRBJ1-2; D perhaps matches TRBD1 (5 bases). This TCR derives from a human donor with advanced metastatic prostate, ovarian, gallbladder or colorectal cancer (not recorded which). This table probably holds off-target reads from a library built for another chain. Here the CDR3 reads CASSPGTVNYGYTF. The CDR3 DNA sequence: TGTGCCAGCAGTCCCGGGACGGTCAACTATGGCTACACCTTC.